This T cell receptor beta chain was documented in a study of blood T cell repertoires in COVID-19. Study in general: The samples span acute and convalescent COVID-19 from the United States, Italy and Spain. The analysed material was cDNA or gDNA that came from T cells, B-cell-depleted T cells, or PBMCs.

Original data processing: By means of reference gene primer amplification, nucleated cell counts were estimated. Here immunoSEQ multiplex PCR was the method, and the copy in TCRdb shows in-frame clones only, minus some. From that table come the V and J calls and clone size; the DNA was used to work out D and trimming. The data contain about 20,000 clones, over 70% of them singletons. The CDR3 loop spans 21 amino acids. Germline trimming cut 1 base from V and 5 bases from J; bases unmatched to any gene: 15. Germline-derived CDR1 and CDR2 are SGHVS and FQNEAQ. The sample consisted of peripheral blood. The chain recombines TRBV7-8 with TRBJ2-2; 14 bases line up with TRBD2. The TCR originated in a human donor in a cohort sampled during active COVID-19. The DNA for the CDR3 is TGTGCCAGCAGCTTAGGAAGAATCCCTACCGGGACTAGCGGGAGTACCGGGGAGCTGTTTTTT. Residues: CASSLGRIPTGTSGSTGELFF.